This T cell receptor (beta chain) is drawn from a study of shared clonotypes between healthy human individuals. The overall study: Each donor's CD4 naive and CD4 memory cells filled three plates apiece, CD8 naive two, and CD8 memory one. Study results and limitations: Clonotype sharing levels among donors were expected to vary with sequencing depth. Shared clonotypes across all four donors exceeded non-shared ones in generation probability. Large depth notwithstanding, sorted-subset sequencing proved incomplete by rarefaction.

This table comes from immunoSEQ multiplex PCR, and its TCRdb copy is limited to in-frame clones, with some not included. The profile shows hundreds of thousands of clones, approximately 90% of them singletons. The naive CD8 subset, CD45RO-negative cells positively selected for CCR7, excluded terminally differentiated effector memory CD45RA+ cells. Of note for this clone: No antigen is known for it.

V gave up 9 bases and J gave up 7 bases; unmatched junction bases: 4. The CDR3 has 12 residues. Germline V gives CDR1 ENHRY, CDR2 SYGVKD. This sequence was found in a man aged 25 to 40 in good health. V gene TRBV10-3 combines with J gene TRBJ1-1; 11 positions agree with TRBD1. Material for sequencing was naive CD8+ T cells sorted from blood. CDR3 sequence (DNA): TGTGCCATTGGACAGGGGGCAGTTGAAGCTTTCTTT. It specifies CAIGQGAVEAFF.